Here is one T cell receptor beta chain with its context. The data derive from a study of PD-L1 blockade in urothelial cancer. Whole-study context: Male sex and bladder-origin urothelial cancer were recorded for about nine tenths of the roughly 29 patients. T cells numbered a median of approximately 150,000 in the blood samples.

Regarding time point: peripheral blood 6 weeks after treatment start. Here immunoSEQ multiplex PCR was the method, and the copy in TCRdb shows in-frame clones only, minus some. The sample lists tens of thousands of clones; 80% to 95% were seen once. This CDR3 is built from 13 residues. Trimming cost V 4 bases and J 3 bases, with 9 bases left between them. Looked up from germline, CDR1 is LNHDA and CDR2 is SQIVND (reference sequence). The clonotype comes from an elderly woman with urothelial cancer. Sequenced here: PBMCs, sampled around atezolizumab (anti-PD-L1) treatment. The chain has TRBV19 and TRBJ1-1; tentatively, D is TRBD1 (6 bases). The CDR3 DNA reads as TGTGCCAGTAGTACCACAGGGTACACTGAAGCTTTCTTT. Encoded protein: CASSTTGYTEAFF.